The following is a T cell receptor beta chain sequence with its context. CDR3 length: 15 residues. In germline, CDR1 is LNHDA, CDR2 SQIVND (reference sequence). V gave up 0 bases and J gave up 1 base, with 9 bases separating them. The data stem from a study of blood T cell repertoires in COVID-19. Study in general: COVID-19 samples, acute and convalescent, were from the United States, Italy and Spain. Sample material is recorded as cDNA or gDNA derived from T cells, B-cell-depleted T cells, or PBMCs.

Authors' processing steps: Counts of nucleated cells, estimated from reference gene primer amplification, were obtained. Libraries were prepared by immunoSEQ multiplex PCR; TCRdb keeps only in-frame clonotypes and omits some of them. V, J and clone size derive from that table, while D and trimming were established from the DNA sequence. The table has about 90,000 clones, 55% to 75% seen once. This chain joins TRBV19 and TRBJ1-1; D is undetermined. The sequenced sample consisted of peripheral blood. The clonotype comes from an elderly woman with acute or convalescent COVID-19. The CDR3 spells CASSIEGLGNTEAFF. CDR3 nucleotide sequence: TGTGCCAGTAGTATAGAGGGCTTGGGGAACACTGAAGCTTTCTTT.